This entry is about one T cell receptor (beta chain). The length of the CDR3 is 15 residues. Germline lookup yields CDR1 SGHNT and CDR2 YENEEA. The ends were cut back, 4 bases at V and 0 bases at J, with 10 bases in the middle. This specimen belongs to a study of blood T cell repertoires in COVID-19. Assay used: immunoSEQ multiplex PCR; TCRdb lists only in-frame clones, some missing. The sample has about 140,000 clones; 60% to 85% are singletons. V gene TRBV11-3 combines with J gene TRBJ1-5; TRBD1 might be the D (6 bases). The sequence came from a man aged 50-60 years with acute or convalescent COVID-19. Sequenced material: peripheral blood. CDR3 bases: TGTGCCAGCAGCTCCCGGACAGTTAGCAATCAGCCCCAGCATTTT. Residues: CASSSRTVSNQPQHF.